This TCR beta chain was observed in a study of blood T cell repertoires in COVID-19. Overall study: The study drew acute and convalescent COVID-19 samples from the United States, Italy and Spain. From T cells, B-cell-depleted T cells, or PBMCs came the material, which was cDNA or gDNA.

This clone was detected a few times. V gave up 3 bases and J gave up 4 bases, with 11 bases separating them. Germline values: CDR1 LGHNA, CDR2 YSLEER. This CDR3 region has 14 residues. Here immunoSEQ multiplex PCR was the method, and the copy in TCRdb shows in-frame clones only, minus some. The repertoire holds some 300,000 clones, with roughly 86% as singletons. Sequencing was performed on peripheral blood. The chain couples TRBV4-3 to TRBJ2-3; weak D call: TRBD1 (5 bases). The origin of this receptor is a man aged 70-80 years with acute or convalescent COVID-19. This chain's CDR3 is CASSHGQGPDTQYF. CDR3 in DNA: TGCGCCAGCAGCCACGGGCAGGGCCCAGATACGCAGTATTTT.